This T cell receptor beta chain was identified during a study of Ad26.COV2.S vaccination and SARS-CoV-2 variants. At the level of the study: The donor participated in the COV1001 trial, in its Ad26.COV2.S arm.

Comment on this clone: Its antigen is unidentified.

The data were produced by immunoSEQ multiplex PCR, yet TCRdb's version contains in-frame clones alone and is incomplete. The data show hundreds of thousands of clones, with 89% seen just once and about 1.5% held by the top ten. Treatment in this sample: roughly 19 received Ad26.COV2.S at low or high dose, single or two shots; 5 received placebo; per-sample allocation not given. Each sample was drawn 63 days after the first injection (of vaccine or placebo). Germline-derived CDR1 and CDR2 are MNHNY and SVGAGI (reference sequence). The CDR3 has 14 amino acids. Trimming removed 2 bases from V and 5 bases from J, with 10 bases in between. Study conclusions and caveats: Vaccine and placebo groups showed comparable non-spike TCR breadth.

This specimen consisted of peripheral blood, obtained in a trial of Ad26.COV2.S vaccine versus placebo. The chain couples TRBV6-6 to TRBJ1-5; D uncertain. The sequence was obtained from a person between 18 and 59 years old who received the Ad26.COV2.S COVID-19 vaccine or a placebo. The CDR3 sequence: CASSYAAADQPQHF. The CDR3 DNA sequence: TGTGCCAGCAGTTACGCGGCAGCCGATCAGCCCCAGCATTTT.